The 27 T cell receptor beta chains in this list originate from one sample, sequenced in a study of shared clonotypes between healthy human individuals. Using immunoSEQ multiplex PCR, the repertoire was profiled, and TCRdb retains in-frame clones only, with some absent. The repertoire holds more than 2,000,000 clones, 85% to 95% seen once, with around 0.14% in the top ten. The sequenced material came from naive CD4+ T cells sorted from blood. The sample's subset: CD45RA+ positively selected. These receptors all stem from a man aged 18 to 29 in good health.

The chain combines TRBV28 with TRBJ1-1; TRBD1 might be the D (5 bases). Per germline, CDR1 MDHEN and CDR2 SYDVKM. This CDR3 contains 13 residues. V gave up 4 bases and J gave up 4 bases, with 10 bases separating them. The CDR3 spells CASSYQGGTEAFF. CDR3 coding DNA: TGTGCCAGCAGTTATCAGGGCGGCACTGAAGCTTTCTTT.

The chain has TRBV21-1 and TRBJ2-1; the table gives TRBD2 as D, unverified against the DNA. TRBV21-1 is classified as a pseudogene. This CDR3 region has 19 residues. DNA for the CDR3: TGTGCCAGCAGCACGCGACCGTGGAGGGGAGGTTCTTACCCATCAGAGCAGTTCTTC. Protein: CASSTRPWRGGSYPSEQFF.

The V call is TRBV27, the J call TRBJ2-7; tentatively, D is TRBD2 (5 bases). Germline CDR1 is MNHEY and CDR2 is SMNVEV (reference sequence). Deletions cut 3 bases from V and 6 bases from J, with 15 bases between. The CDR3 runs 14 residues. CDR3 protein: CASSLRGPPSEQYF. The CDR3 DNA sequence: TGTGCCAGCAGTTTGAGAGGGCCCCCCTCCGAGCAGTACTTC.

This chain links TRBV6-5 with TRBJ1-6, with D hard to call. V shed 0 bases and J shed 13 bases, with 10 bases lying between them. Germline CDR1 is MNHEY and CDR2 is SVGAGI. The CDR3 has 13 amino acids. In DNA, the CDR3 is TGTGCCAGCAGTTACTCGACGTTAAACCCCCTCCACTTT. Protein sequence: CASSYSTLNPLHF.

The chain links TRBV6-1 to TRBJ1-1, with 9 bases matching TRBD1. The V gene end was trimmed by 1 base and the J gene end by 9 bases; junction bases not matched to a gene: 9. CDR3 length: 15 residues. Germline V gene sequence: CDR1 MNHNS, CDR2 SASEGT. The CDR3 sequence: CASSEVGQGHPQAFF. The CDR3 region has the DNA TGTGCCAGCAGTGAAGTGGGACAGGGACACCCTCAAGCTTTCTTT.

This clone was detected once. V gene TRBV4-1 combines with J gene TRBJ2-7; the D is unclear. Trimming removed 0 bases at V and 3 bases at J, with 9 bases between. Germline V gene lookup returns CDR1 MGHRA and CDR2 YSYEKL. This CDR3 contains 14 residues. CDR3 sequence (DNA): TGCGCCAGCAGCCAAGAACTTGGACGCTACGAGCAGTACTTC. Its protein is CASSQELGRYEQYF.

This chain uses TRBV11-2 with TRBJ2-7; D unresolved. V was shortened by 0 bases and J by 0 bases, with 9 bases between the two germline ends. The CDR3 loop spans 15 amino acids. Germline values: CDR1 SGHAT, CDR2 FQNNGV. In DNA, the CDR3 is TGTGCCAGCAGCTTAGATGGCGGAAGCTCCTACGAGCAGTACTTC. Its translation is CASSLDGGSSYEQYF.

This CDR3 reads CASSAGRPGGELFF. CDR3 nucleotides: TGCGCCAGCAGTGCTGGACGGCCCGGGGGGGAGCTGTTTTTT. The chain recombines TRBV10-2 with TRBJ2-2; D remains unclear. The CDR3 is 14 amino acids. V lost 4 bases to trimming and J lost 8 bases, with 14 bases between them. Germline V gene sequence: CDR1 WSHSY, CDR2 SAAADI.

The rearrangement joins TRBV10-3 to TRBJ1-6, with TRBD1 matching 10 bases. V gave up 6 bases and J gave up 8 bases; unmatched junction bases: 1. Germline lookup yields CDR1 ENHRY and CDR2 SYGVKD. This CDR3 spans 13 amino acids. DNA for the CDR3: TGTGCCATCAGCGGACAGGGGGATTCACCCCTCCACTTT. Protein product: CAISGQGDSPLHF.

The chain joins TRBV6-4 to TRBJ1-2; no reliable D call. V lost 3 bases to trimming and J lost 6 bases, with 14 bases between them. Per germline, CDR1 MRHNA and CDR2 SNTAGT. This CDR3 contains 14 residues. In DNA form, the CDR3 reads TGTGCCAGCAGTGAGGGCTTTGAGTCGAATGGCTACACCTTC. This sequence encodes CASSEGFESNGYTF.

The V gene is TRBV19, the J gene TRBJ2-5; TRBD2 matches at 13 bases. J lost 5 bases, V lost 4 bases, and 10 bases had no gene match. Germline loops: CDR1 LNHDA, CDR2 SQIVND (reference sequence). The CDR3 has 17 residues. CDR3 DNA sequence: TGTGCCAGTAGTACCGGACTAGCGGGGGCTCGAGGGGAGACCCAGTACTTC. It translates to CASSTGLAGARGETQYF.

This chain links TRBV7-9 with TRBJ1-4; D is unclear. Germline V gives CDR1 SEHNR, CDR2 FQNEAQ (reference sequence). This CDR3 region has 14 residues. Deletions cut 5 bases from V and 9 bases from J, with 16 bases between. CDR3 residues: CASSQGGDNKKLFF. The DNA for the CDR3 is TGTGCCAGCAGCCAAGGCGGAGACAACAAAAAACTGTTTTTT.

The chain recombines TRBV5-4 with TRBJ2-3, with D perhaps matching TRBD1 (6 bases). In germline, CDR1 is SGHNT, CDR2 YYREEE (reference sequence). The V gene lost 4 bases and the J gene lost 6 bases, with 12 bases spanning the gap. The CDR3 totals 13 residues. The CDR3 DNA follows: TGTGCCAGCAGCAAGCACAGGGTTGATACGCAGTATTTT. It encodes CASSKHRVDTQYF.

In DNA form, the CDR3 reads TGTGCCAGCAGCACCCGACTAGCGGGGGCAGGAGGGGAGCTGTTTTTT. Amino acids: CASSTRLAGAGGELFF. The J gene is TRBJ2-2, the V gene TRBV7-2; 12 nucleotides line up with TRBD2. J was trimmed by 8 bases and V by 5 bases; bases with no gene match: 9. Per the germline V gene, CDR1 is SGHTA and CDR2 is FQGNSA. This CDR3 spans 16 amino acids.

This rearrangement joins TRBV19 to TRBJ2-7, with D possibly being TRBD1 or TRBD2 (6 bases each). The V gene's germline CDR1 is LNHDA and CDR2 SQIVND (reference sequence). The CDR3 runs 13 residues. V lost 5 bases and J 2 bases, leaving 10 bases between the germline ends. CDR3 DNA sequence: TGTGCCAGTAGTCCGGGGGCCCCCTACGAGCAGTACTTC. It yields the protein CASSPGAPYEQYF. Drawing the rest from reference TRBV19 and TRBJ2-7, the complete variable domain is DGGITQSPKYLFRKEGQNVTLSCEQNLNHDAMYWYRQDPGQGLRLIYYSQIVNDFQKGDIAEGYSVSREKKESFPLTVTSAQKNPTAFYLCASSPGAPYEQYFGPGTRLTVT.

The gene calls are TRBV30 and TRBJ1-6; 7 bases map to TRBD1. V lost 2 bases, J lost 7 bases, and 8 bases stayed unmatched. Per germline, CDR1 GTSNPN and CDR2 SVGIG (reference sequence). The CDR3 length is 15 residues. CDR3 loop: CAWSQLQGGNSPLHF. CDR3 DNA sequence: TGTGCCTGGAGTCAACTCCAGGGGGGGAATTCACCCCTCCACTTT.

Notes on this clone: This sample includes further DNA sequences coding for the same CDR3. The genes are TRBV5-1 and TRBJ2-6; D unresolved. Trimming removed 0 bases from V and 0 bases from J, with 4 bases in between. The CDR3 consists of 15 residues. Germline V gives CDR1 SGHRS, CDR2 YFSETQ. The CDR3 protein is CASSLGVSGANVLTF. The CDR3 DNA is TGCGCCAGCAGCTTGGGGGTCTCTGGGGCCAACGTCCTGACTTTC.

The CDR3 nucleotides read TGTGCCAGCAGCGAAGTGGCACACTCCTACAATGAGCAGTTCTTC. Translated: CASSEVAHSYNEQFF. The chain employs TRBV7-3 and TRBJ2-1; D is unresolved. This CDR3 contains 15 residues. Trimming left V 5 bases short and J 0 bases short, with 11 bases between. Germline-derived CDR1 and CDR2 are SGHTA and FQGTGA.

The chain joins TRBV5-1 to TRBJ2-7; no clear D. Germline V gene sequence: CDR1 SGHRS, CDR2 YFSETQ. The CDR3 sequence is 14 residues long. Trimming stripped 0 bases from V and 1 base from J, with 8 bases between. CDR3 sequence reads: CASSLGMGSYEQYF. The CDR3 bases are TGCGCCAGCAGCTTGGGGATGGGGTCCTACGAGCAGTACTTC. The full variable domain, its missing parts supplied by reference TRBV5-1 and TRBJ2-7, is KAGVTQTPRYLIKTRGQQVTLSCSPISGHRSVSWYQQTPGQGLQFLFEYFSETQRNKGNFPGRFSGRQFSNSRSEMNVSTLELGDSALYLCASSLGMGSYEQYFGPGTRLTVT.

This rearrangement joins TRBV11-2 to TRBJ2-5; possible D gene TRBD1, 6 bases. Trimming pared 4 bases from V and 5 bases from J, leaving 14 bases between. Per the germline V gene, CDR1 is SGHAT and CDR2 is FQNNGV. The CDR3 sequence is 14 residues long. CDR3 sequence reads: CASSWDAQGETQYF. The CDR3 DNA reads as TGTGCCAGCAGCTGGGACGCCCAGGGGGAGACCCAGTACTTC.

The chain is built from TRBV27 and TRBJ1-1, with D perhaps TRBD1 (6 bases). The CDR3 is 13 residues long. Germline CDR1 and CDR2: MNHEY and SMNVEV (reference sequence). The germline V and J ends were trimmed by 3 bases and 11 bases, with 16 bases remaining between them. CDR3 DNA sequence: TGTGCCAGCAGTTTTCGGGAAGGGGGTGAGGCTTTCTTT. It yields the protein CASSFREGGEAFF.

The chain uses TRBV25-1 and TRBJ1-5, with D possibly matching TRBD1 (5 bases). CDR3 length: 14 amino acids. CDR1 MGHDK and CDR2 SYGVNS come from the germline V gene. Trimming took off 5 bases at V and 0 bases at J, with 8 bases between the two ends. The CDR3, as DNA: TGTGCCAGCAGTTGGGGGGATAGCAATCAGCCCCAGCATTTT. It specifies CASSWGDSNQPQHF.

This chain links TRBV5-6 with TRBJ2-2; 8 bases are a match to TRBD1. There are 17 residues in the CDR3. CDR1 and CDR2 (germline): SGHDT, YYEEEE. The ends lost 2 bases at V and 6 bases at J; junction bases unmatched: 12. The CDR3 spells CASSFSPGRGRAGELFF. For the CDR3, the DNA is TGTGCCAGCAGCTTCAGCCCTGGCAGGGGGCGTGCCGGGGAGCTGTTTTTT.

This clone was picked up one time. This chain links TRBV2 with TRBJ2-7; possibly TRBD1 for D (6 bases). Trimming pared 7 bases from V and 3 bases from J, leaving 16 bases between. This CDR3 has 14 amino acids. The germline V gene has CDR1 SNHLY and CDR2 FYNNEI. The CDR3 coding sequence is TGTGCCAGCATCCCAACAGGGAAATACTACGAGCAGTACTTC. It yields the protein CASIPTGKYYEQYF.

Here the CDR3 reads CASSFPPKRSYNEQFF. CDR3 in DNA: TGTGCCAGCAGCTTCCCCCCCAAGCGTTCCTACAATGAGCAGTTCTTC. V usage is TRBV7-8 and J usage is TRBJ2-1; D is uncertain. This CDR3 is 16 amino acids long. Germline V gene sequence: CDR1 SGHVS, CDR2 FQNEAQ. Deletions cut 3 bases from V and 1 base from J, with 13 bases between.

The rearrangement joins TRBV11-2 to TRBJ1-2; 7 bases align to TRBD1. The CDR3 runs to 17 residues. Germline V gene data show CDR1 as SGHAT and CDR2 as FQNNGV. Trimming at V came to 1 base and at J to 3 bases, leaving 11 bases not matched to a gene. CDR3 sequence (DNA): TGTGCCAGCAGCTTAGGTCCCGTTGGAGGGGGCTACTATGGCTACACCTTC. Translation: CASSLGPVGGGYYGYTF.

In regard to this clone: The sample holds other DNA sequences that translate to the same CDR3. V and J are TRBV5-1 and TRBJ2-5, with D maybe TRBD2 (6 bases). Trimming removed 4 bases at V and 4 bases at J, with 17 bases between. CDR1 and CDR2 (germline): SGHRS, YFSETQ. CDR3 size: 15 residues. The CDR3: CASSAGGSGRETQYF. The CDR3 DNA reads as TGCGCCAGCAGCGCCGGAGGGTCAGGGCGAGAGACCCAGTACTTC. The entire variable domain, with the rest obtained from reference TRBV5-1 and TRBJ2-5, is as follows: KAGVTQTPRYLIKTRGQQVTLSCSPISGHRSVSWYQQTPGQGLQFLFEYFSETQRNKGNFPGRFSGRQFSNSRSEMNVSTLELGDSALYLCASSAGGSGRETQYFGPGTRLLVL.